Listed below are T cell receptor beta chains from one sample, sequenced in a study of blood T cell repertoires in COVID-19. Produced via immunoSEQ multiplex PCR; TCRdb's table is partial and in-frame only. In the table there are about 120,000 clones, 75% to 85% of which are singletons. Sequencing was performed on peripheral blood. These receptors were collected from a woman aged 50 to 60 with acute or convalescent COVID-19. CDR3s leave out the opening cysteine and the closing phenylalanine or tryptophan.

j_call cdr3_length v_call cdr3_aa
TRBJ1-2 10 TRBV30 AWAGGNYGYT
TRBJ1-5 12 TRBV25-1 ASWGGLSNQPQH
TRBJ2-1 11 TRBV13 AFGSFSANEQF
TRBJ2-1 8 TRBV2 ASSRNEQF
TRBJ1-2 12 TRBV5-1 ASSSEAGLNGYT
TRBJ2-5 14 TRBV7-3 ASSLNPAGGPETQY
TRBJ1-4 13 TRBV30 AWGLWGATNEKLF
TRBJ2-3 12 TRBV18 ASSPGLSTDTQY
TRBJ1-4 13 TRBV4-2 ASSQGTGLGEKLF
TRBJ1-5 12 TRBV6-5 ASSRQTRNQPQH
TRBJ2-7 12 TRBV5-1 ASSLRDGGYEQY
TRBJ1-6 11 TRBV5-1 ASSLAGRSPLH
TRBJ1-2 10 TRBV2 ASDRDNYGYT
TRBJ1-1 14 TRBV10-3 AISGTGTAASTEAF
TRBJ2-2 13 TRBV28 ASNQRTGDTGELF